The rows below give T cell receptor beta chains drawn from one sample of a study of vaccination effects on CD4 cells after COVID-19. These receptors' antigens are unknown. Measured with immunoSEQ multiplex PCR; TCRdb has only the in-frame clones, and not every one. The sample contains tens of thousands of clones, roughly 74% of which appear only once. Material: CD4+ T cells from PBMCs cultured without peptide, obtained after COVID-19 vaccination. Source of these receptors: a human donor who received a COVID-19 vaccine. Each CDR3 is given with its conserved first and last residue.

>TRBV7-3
CASSGMQASSYNEQFF
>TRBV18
CASSRGTDTEAFF
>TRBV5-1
CASSATTSGQETQYF
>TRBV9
CASSGPGGGLGGEQFF
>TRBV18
CASSPPDRVIGYTF
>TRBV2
CASRVQGTSGNTIYF
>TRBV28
CASSLWQGEQFF
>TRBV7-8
CASRLPGVETQYF
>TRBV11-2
CASSLTGFGKAANYGYTF
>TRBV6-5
CASRGTENTEAFF
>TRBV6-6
CATTGTGRGPDTQYF
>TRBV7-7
CASSVQGGGGNQPQHF
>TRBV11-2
CASSPIGRTYGYTF
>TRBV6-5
CASSPSGTGYNEQFF
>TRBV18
CASSPPSGVGNTIYF
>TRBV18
CASSPHVGQGTGNTIYF
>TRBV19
CASNFRQGQQPQHF
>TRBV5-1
CASRPPGHGYNEQFF
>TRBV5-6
CASSTSRQGGTEAFF
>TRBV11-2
CASSEGCFTANTGELFF
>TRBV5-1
CASSLTGGKVDEQFF
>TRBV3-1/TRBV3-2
CASSQGTAYNSPLHF
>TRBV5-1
CASRSQGVYTDTQYF
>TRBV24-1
CATSDPGRSQPQHF
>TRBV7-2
CASSFGGWYQETQYF
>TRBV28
CASSLGGTGGNQPQHF
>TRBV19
CASSFSYSSYNEQFF
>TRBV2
CASIFQLNTEAFF
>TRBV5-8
CASTRDKANTEAFF
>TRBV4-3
CASSQGTYTEAFF
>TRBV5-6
CASSADRVGYTF
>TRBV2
CASSEQGVSETQYF
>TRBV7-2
CASSLEQAGTSGNTIYF
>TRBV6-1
CASSDSLYNEQFF
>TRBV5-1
CASSLRTSGSNTGELFF
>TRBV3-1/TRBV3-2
CASSQSQSNEKLFF
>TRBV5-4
CASSLTSTGSYGYTF
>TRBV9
CASSVFGAGDPTDTQYF
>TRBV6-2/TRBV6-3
CASSRGTSGQETQYF
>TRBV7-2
CASSLDGKFGQYF
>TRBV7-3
CASSAQGDKNIQYF
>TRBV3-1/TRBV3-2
CASSQEGGLAGGRTDTQYF
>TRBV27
CASSLASGGAQYF
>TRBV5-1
CASSLGFPNSNQPQHF
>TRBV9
CASSVDSYNSPLHF
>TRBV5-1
CASSTGTAVRTDTQYF
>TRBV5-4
CASSLVQGAPGELFF
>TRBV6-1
CASSEVGVGGYTF
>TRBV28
CASSFSGTYQPQHF
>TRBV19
CASSALPGESNQPQHF
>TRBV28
CASSPRGVTYNEQFF
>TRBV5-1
CASSLNAASGNTIYF
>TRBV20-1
CSASPRGPGTDTQYF
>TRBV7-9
CASGGGAFNEQFF
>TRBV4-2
CASSQDRIRGARTGELFF
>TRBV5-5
CASSVTATLSYNEQFF
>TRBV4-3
CASSQENRGIFTF
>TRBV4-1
CASSQETGRSNQPQHF
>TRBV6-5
CASSYPTGELFF